The 2 T cell receptor beta chains below were found in one sample sequenced in a study of graft-versus-host responses after intestinal transplantation. Assay used: immunoSEQ multiplex PCR; TCRdb lists only in-frame clones, some missing. The sample records some 150,000 clones, around 90% being singletons. Antigens of these TCRs are unknown. The specimen was unstimulated CD4+ T cells sorted from spleen or lymph node cells, collected before intestinal transplant. All receptors come from a human donor who received an intestinal transplant.

The chain couples TRBV19 to TRBJ1-1; perhaps TRBD1 as D (6 bases). This CDR3 has 14 amino acids. Germline loops: CDR1 LNHDA, CDR2 SQIVND (reference sequence). V lost 6 bases to trimming and J lost 4 bases, with 15 bases between them. The CDR3 DNA sequence: TGTGCCAGTAGAGGATACAGGGTGCGCACTGAAGCTTTCTTT. Protein: CASRGYRVRTEAFF.

This chain uses TRBV29-1 with TRBJ2-5, with D unclear. The germline CDR1 and CDR2 sequences are SQVTM and ANQGSEA. V lost 1 base to trimming and J lost 3 bases, with 9 bases between them. There are 13 residues in the CDR3. Written as DNA, the CDR3 is TGCAGCGTTGAAGGGGCCTGGAAAGAGACCCAGTACTTC. Its protein is CSVEGAWKETQYF.